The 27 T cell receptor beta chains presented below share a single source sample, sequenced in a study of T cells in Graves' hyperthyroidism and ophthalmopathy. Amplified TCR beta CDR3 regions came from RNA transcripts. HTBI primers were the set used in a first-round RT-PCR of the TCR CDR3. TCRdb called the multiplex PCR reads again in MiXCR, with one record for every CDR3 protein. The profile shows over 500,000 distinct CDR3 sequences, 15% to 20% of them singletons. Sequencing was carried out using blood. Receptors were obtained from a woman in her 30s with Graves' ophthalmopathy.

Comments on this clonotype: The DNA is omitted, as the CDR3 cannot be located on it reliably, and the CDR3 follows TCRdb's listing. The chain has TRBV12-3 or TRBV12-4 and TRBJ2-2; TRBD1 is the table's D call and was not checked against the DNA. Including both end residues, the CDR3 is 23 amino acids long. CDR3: CASRTQGARGTQYFGPGTGELFF.

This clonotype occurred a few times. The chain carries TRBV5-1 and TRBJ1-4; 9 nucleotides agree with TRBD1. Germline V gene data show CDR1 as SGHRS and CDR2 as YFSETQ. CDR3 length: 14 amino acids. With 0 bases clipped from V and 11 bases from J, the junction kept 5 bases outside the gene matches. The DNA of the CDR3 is TGCGCCAGCAGCTTGGAGGGACAGGGAGGGAAACTGTTTTTT. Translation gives CASSLEGQGGKLFF.

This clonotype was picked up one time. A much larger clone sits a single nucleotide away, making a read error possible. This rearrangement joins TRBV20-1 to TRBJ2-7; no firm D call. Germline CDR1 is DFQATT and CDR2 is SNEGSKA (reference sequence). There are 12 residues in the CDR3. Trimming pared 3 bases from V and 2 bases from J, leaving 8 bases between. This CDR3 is CSASGPPYEQYF. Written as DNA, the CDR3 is TGCAGTGCTAGCGGGCCCCCCTACGAGCAGTACTTC.

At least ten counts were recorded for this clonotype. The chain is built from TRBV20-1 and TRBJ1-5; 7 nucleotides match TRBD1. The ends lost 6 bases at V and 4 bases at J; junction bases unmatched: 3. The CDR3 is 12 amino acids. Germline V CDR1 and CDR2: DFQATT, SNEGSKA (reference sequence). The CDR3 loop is CSAHRGNQPQHF. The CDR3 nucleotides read TGCAGTGCCCACAGGGGAAATCAGCCCCAGCATTTT.

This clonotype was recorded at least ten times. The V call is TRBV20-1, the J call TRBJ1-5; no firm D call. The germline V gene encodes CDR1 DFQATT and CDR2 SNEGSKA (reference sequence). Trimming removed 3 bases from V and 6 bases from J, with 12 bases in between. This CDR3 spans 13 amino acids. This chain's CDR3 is CSASSSTLQPQHF. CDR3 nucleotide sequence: TGCAGTGCTAGCTCCTCGACACTTCAGCCCCAGCATTTT.

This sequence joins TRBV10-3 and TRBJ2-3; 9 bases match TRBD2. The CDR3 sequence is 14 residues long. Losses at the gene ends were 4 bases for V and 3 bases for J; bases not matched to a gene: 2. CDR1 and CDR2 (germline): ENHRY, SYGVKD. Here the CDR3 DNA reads TGTGCCATCAGTGGGGGACTAGCTACAGATACGCAGTATTTT. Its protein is CAISGGLATDTQYF.

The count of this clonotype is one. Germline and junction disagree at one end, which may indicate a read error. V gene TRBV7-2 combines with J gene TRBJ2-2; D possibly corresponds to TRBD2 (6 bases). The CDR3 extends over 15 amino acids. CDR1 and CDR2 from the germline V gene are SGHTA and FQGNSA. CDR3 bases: TGCGCCAGCAGCCAAATAGGGGACTTCTCCGGGGAGCTGTTTTTT. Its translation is CASSQIGDFSGELFF.

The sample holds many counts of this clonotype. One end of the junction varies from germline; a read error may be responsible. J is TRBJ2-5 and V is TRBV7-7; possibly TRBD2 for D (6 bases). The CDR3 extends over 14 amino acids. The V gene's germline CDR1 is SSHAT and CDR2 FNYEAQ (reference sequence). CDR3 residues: CASSSGGRQETQYF. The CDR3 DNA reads TGTGCTAGCAGCTCCGGAGGGAGACAAGAGACCCAGTACTTC. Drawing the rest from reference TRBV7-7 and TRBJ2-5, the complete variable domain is GAGVSQSPRYKVTKRGQDVTLRCDPISSHATLYWYQQALGQGPEFLTYFNYEAQPDKSGLPSDRFSAERPEGSISTLTIQRTEQRDSAMYRCASSSGGRQETQYFGPGTRLLVL.

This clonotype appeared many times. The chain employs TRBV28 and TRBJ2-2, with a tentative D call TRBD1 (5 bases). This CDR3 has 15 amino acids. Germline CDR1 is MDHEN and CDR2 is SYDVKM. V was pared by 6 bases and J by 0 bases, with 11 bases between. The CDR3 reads CASRPPTANTGELFF. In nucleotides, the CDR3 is TGTGCCAGCAGGCCCCCGACAGCGAACACCGGGGAGCTGTTTTTT.

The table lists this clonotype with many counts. The CDR3 DNA reads as TGTGCCAGCAGTTCGGGGCTAAAGGCCTCCCAGGGAGGAGCTTTCTTT. This sequence encodes CASSSGLKASQGGAFF. The chain links TRBV12-3 or TRBV12-4 to TRBJ1-1; TRBD1 might be the D (5 bases). V was cut by 4 bases and J by 10 bases, with 25 bases left in between. This CDR3 has 16 residues.

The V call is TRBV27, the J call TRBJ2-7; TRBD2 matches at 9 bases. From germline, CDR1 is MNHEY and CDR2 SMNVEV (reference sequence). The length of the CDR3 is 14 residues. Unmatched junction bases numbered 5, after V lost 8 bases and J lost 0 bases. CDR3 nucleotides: TGTGCCAGCTCGCGGGGGGGGGCCTCCTACGAGCAGTACTTC. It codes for CASSRGGASYEQYF.

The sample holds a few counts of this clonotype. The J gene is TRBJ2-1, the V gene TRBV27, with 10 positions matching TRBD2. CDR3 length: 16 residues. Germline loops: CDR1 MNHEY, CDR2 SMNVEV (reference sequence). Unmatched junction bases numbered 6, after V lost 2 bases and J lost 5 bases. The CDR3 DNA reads TGTGCCAGCAGTTTAGCTAGCGGGAGAGTTCACAATGAGCAGTTCTTC. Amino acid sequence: CASSLASGRVHNEQFF.

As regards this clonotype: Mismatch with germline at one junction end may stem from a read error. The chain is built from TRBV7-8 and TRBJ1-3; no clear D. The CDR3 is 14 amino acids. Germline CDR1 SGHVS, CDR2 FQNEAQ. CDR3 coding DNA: TGTGCCAGCAGTTATACAGCAGGTGGAAACACCGTATATTTT. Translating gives CASSYTAGGNTVYF. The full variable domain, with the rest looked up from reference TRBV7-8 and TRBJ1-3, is GAGVSQSPRYKVAKRGQDVALRCDPISGHVSLFWYQQALGQGPEFLTYFQNEAQLDKSGLPSDRFFAERPEGSVSTLKIQRTQQEDSAVYLCASSYTAGGNTVYFGEGSWLTVV.

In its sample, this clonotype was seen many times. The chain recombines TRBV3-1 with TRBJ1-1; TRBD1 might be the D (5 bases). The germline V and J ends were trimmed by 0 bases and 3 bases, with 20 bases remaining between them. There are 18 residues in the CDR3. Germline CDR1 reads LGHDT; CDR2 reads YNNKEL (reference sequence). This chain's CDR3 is CASSQDRGLWDTDTEAFF. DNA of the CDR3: TGTGCCAGCAGCCAAGACCGGGGCCTGTGGGATACGGACACTGAAGCTTTCTTT. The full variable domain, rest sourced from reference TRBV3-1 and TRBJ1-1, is DTAVSQTPKYLVTQMGNDKSIKCEQNLGHDTMYWYKQDSKKFLKIMFSYNNKELIINETVPNRFSPKSPDKAHLNLHINSLELGDSAVYFCASSQDRGLWDTDTEAFFGQGTRLTVV.

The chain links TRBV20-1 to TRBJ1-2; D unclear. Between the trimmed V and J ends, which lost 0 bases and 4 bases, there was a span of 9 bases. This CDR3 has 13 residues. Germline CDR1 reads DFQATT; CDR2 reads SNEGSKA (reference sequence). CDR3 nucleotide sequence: TGCAGTGCTAGAGATCCAATGACCTATGGCTACACCTTC. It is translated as CSARDPMTYGYTF.

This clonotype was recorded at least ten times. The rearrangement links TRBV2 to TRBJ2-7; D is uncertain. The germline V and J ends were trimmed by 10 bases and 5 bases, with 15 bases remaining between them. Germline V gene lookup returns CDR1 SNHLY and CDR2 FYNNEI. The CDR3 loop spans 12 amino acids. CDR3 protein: CATLHRPNEQYF. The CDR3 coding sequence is TGTGCCACCCTACACAGACCCAACGAGCAGTACTTC.

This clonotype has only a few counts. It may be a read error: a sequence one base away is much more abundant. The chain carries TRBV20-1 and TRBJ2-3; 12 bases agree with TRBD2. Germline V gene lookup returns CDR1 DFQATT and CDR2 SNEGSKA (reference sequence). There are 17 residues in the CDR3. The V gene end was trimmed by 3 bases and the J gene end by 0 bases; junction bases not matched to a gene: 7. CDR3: CSARIGTSGPSTDTQYF. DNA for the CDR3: TGCAGTGCTAGGATAGGGACTAGCGGGCCGAGCACAGATACGCAGTATTTT.

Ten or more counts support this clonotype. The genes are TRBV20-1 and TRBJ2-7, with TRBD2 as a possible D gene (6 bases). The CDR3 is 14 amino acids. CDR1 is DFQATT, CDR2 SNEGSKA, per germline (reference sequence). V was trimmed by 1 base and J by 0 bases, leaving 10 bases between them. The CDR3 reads CSARGSGGSYEQYF. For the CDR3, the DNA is TGCAGTGCTAGAGGATCCGGGGGCTCCTACGAGCAGTACTTC.

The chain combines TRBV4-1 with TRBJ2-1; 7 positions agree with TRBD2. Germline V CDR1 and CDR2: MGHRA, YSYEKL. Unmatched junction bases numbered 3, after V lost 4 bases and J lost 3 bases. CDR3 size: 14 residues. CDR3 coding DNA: TGCGCCAGCAGCCTACTAGCGTACTACAATGAGCAGTTCTTC. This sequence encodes CASSLLAYYNEQFF.

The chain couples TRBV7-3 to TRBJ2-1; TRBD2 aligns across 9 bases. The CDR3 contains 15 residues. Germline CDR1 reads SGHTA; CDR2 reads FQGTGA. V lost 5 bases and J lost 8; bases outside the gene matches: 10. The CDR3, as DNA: TGTGCCAGCAGCGCCCAAGCGGGAGGTATGGATGAGCAGTTCTTC. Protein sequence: CASSAQAGGMDEQFF.

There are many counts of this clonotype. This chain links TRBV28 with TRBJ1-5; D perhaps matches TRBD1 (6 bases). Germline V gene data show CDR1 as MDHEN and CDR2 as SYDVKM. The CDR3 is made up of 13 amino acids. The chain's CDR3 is CATDRTHNQPQHF. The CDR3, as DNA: TGTGCGACCGACAGGACCCACAATCAGCCCCAGCATTTT. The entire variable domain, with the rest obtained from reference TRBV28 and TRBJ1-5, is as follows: DVKVTQSSRYLVKRTGEKVFLECVQDMDHENMFWYRQDPGLGLRLIYFSYDVKMKEKGDIPEGYSVSREKKERFSLILESASTNQTSMYLCATDRTHNQPQHFGDGTRLSIL.

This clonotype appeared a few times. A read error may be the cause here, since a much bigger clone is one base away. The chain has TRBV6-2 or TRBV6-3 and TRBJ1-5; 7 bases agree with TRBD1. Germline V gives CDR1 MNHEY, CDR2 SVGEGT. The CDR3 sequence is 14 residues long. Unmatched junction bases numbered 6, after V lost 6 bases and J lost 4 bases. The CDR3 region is CASRRTGQNQPQHF. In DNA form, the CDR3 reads TGTGCCAGCAGAAGGACAGGACAAAATCAGCCCCAGCATTTT.

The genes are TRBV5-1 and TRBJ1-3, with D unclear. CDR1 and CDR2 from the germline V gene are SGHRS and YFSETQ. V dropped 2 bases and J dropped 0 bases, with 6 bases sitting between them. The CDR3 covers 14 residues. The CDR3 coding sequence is TGCGCCAGCAGCTTTGGGGTCTCTGGAAACACCATATATTTT. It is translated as CASSFGVSGNTIYF.

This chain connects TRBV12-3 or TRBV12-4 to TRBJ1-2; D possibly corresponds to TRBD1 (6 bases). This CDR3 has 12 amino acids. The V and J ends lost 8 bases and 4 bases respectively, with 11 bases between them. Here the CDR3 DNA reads TGTGCCAGCCTACGGACAGTCTATGGCTACACCTTC. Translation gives CASLRTVYGYTF.

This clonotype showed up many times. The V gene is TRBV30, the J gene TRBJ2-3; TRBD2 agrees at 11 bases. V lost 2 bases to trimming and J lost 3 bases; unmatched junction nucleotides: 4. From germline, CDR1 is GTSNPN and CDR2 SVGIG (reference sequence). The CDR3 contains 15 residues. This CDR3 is CAWSPGLAATDTQYF. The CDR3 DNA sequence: TGTGCCTGGAGTCCGGGACTAGCGGCGACAGATACGCAGTATTTT. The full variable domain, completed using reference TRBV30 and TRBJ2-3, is SQTIHQWPATLVQPVGSPLSLECTVEGTSNPNLYWYRQAAGRGLQLLFYSVGIGQISSEVPQNLSASRPQDRQFILSSKKLLLSDSGFYLCAWSPGLAATDTQYFGPGTRLTVL.

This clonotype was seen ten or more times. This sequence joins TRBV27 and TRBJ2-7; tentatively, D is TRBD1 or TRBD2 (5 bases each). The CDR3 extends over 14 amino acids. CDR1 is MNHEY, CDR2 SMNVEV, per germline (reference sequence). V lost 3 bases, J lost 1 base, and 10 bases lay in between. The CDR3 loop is CASSFGTESYEQYF. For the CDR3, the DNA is TGTGCCAGCAGTTTCGGGACGGAATCCTACGAGCAGTACTTC.

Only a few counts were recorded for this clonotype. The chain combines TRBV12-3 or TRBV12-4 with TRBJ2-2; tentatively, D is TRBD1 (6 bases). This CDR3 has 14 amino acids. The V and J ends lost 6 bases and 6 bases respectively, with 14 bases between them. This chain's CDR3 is CASRIQGIPGELFF. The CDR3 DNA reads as TGTGCCAGCAGAATACAGGGAATCCCCGGGGAGCTGTTTTTT.